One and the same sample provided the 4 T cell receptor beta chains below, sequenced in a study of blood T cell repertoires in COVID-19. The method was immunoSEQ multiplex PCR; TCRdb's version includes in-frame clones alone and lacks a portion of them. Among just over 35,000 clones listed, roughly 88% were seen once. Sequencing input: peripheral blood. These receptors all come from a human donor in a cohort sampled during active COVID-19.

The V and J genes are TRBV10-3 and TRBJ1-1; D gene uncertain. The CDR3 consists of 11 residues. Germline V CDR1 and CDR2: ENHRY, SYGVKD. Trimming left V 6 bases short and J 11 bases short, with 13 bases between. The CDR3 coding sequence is TGTGCCATCAGCTTGGCTGGGGAGGCTTTCTTT. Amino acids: CAISLAGEAFF.

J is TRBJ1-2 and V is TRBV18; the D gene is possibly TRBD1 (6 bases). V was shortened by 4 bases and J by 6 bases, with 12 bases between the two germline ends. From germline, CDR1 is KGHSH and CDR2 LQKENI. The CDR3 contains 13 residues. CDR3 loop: CASSLQGTHGYTF. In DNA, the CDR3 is TGTGCCAGCTCACTACAGGGTACCCATGGCTACACCTTC. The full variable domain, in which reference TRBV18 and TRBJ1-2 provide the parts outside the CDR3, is NAGVMQNPRHLVRRRGQEARLRCSPMKGHSHVYWYRQLPEEGLKFMVYLQKENIIDESGMPKERFSAEFPKEGPSILRIQQVVRGDSAAYFCASSLQGTHGYTFGSGTRLTVV.

CDR3 in DNA: TGTGCCAGCAGGGGGGCCGAAGGAGCTTTCTTT. The encoded protein is CASRGAEGAFF. The chain carries TRBV27 and TRBJ1-1; D possibly corresponds to TRBD1 (6 bases). The CDR3 runs 11 residues. Germline V gives CDR1 MNHEY, CDR2 SMNVEV (reference sequence). The V end lost 6 bases, the J end lost 10 bases, and 12 bases lay between the germline ends.

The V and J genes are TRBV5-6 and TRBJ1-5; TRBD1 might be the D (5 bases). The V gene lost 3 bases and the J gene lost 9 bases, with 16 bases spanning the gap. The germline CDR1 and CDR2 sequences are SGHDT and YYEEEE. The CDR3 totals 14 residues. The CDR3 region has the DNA TGTGCCAGCAGCTCCCGGGGACTATGGGGGCCCCAGCATTTT. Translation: CASSSRGLWGPQHF.